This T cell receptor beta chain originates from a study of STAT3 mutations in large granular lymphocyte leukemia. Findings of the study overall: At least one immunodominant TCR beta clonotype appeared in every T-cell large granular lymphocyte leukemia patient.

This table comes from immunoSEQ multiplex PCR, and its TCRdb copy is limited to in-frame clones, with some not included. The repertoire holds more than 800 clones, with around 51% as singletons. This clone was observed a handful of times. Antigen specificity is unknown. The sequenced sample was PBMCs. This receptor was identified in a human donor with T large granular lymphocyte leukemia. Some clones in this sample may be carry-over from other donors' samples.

Here the CDR3 DNA reads TGTGCCAGCAGCCAAGGGGGCCTTGAGGATACGCAGTATTTT. It specifies CASSQGGLEDTQYF. This chain links TRBV4-2 with TRBJ2-3; maybe TRBD1 (5 bases). The CDR3 has 14 amino acids. Germline CDR1 is LGHNA and CDR2 is YNFKEQ. Trimming took off 1 base at V and 6 bases at J, with 11 bases between the two ends.